The rows below give T cell receptor beta chains drawn from one sample of a study of sequential checkpoint blockade in melanoma. Measured with immunoSEQ multiplex PCR; TCRdb has only the in-frame clones, and not every one. The sample includes around 34,000 clones, more than 70% of them seen just once. The source was CD8+ T cells sorted from blood (inferred from file names), collected from a patient given nivolumab and ipilimumab in sequence. These receptors came from a human donor with melanoma. Each CDR3 is given with its conserved first and last residue. The order of the fields is CDR3 DNA, CDR3 protein, V gene, J gene, clone size, D gene. The D gene is left open where the match is weak. Rows give clone size only sometimes, using once, few, many, or a class for an expanded clone.

TGTGCCAGTAGTATAGAGAGCGGGATCTACTACGAGCAGTACTTC,CASSIESGIYYEQYF,TRBV19,TRBJ2-7,-,TRBD2
TGTGCCAGCAGCTTAATGGCGGGCGGCACCGGGGAGCTGTTTTTT,CASSLMAGGTGELFF,TRBV7-2,TRBJ2-2,-,-
TGTGCCAGCAGTTCCCCGAGTGGCAGAGGCAGCCTCCATCAGCCCCAGCATTTT,CASSSPSGRGSLHQPQHF,TRBV28,TRBJ1-5,-,-
TGTGCCAGCAGTTTCGGGTACACCATATATTTT,CASSFGYTIYF,TRBV28,TRBJ1-3,-,-
TGTGCCAGCAGTTACCCAAGGCGGCTTTGGAACACTGAAGCTTTCTTT,CASSYPRRLWNTEAFF,TRBV6-5,TRBJ1-1,-,-
TGTGCCATCAGTGAGTCATCTAGCGGGAGGGCCTATGAGCAGTACTTC,CAISESSSGRAYEQYF,TRBV10-3,TRBJ2-7,-,TRBD2
TGTGCCAGCAGTGACACTGGGCCGGAGACCCAGTACTTC,CASSDTGPETQYF,TRBV27,TRBJ2-5,-,-
TGTGCCAGCAGTGAAAATCCGGGACTAGCGGGAGGGCGGTATGAGCAGTTCTTC,CASSENPGLAGGRYEQFF,TRBV2,TRBJ2-1,-,TRBD2
TGTGCCAGTAGACCCGACCGGGTAGCCTACGAGCAGTACTTC,CASRPDRVAYEQYF,TRBV19,TRBJ2-7,-,-
TGTGCCAGCAGCGTAGGGTTGTCGGGGGGAGGTTACGAGCAGTACTTC,CASSVGLSGGGYEQYF,TRBV9,TRBJ2-7,once,TRBD2
TGTGCCAGCAGCAAGACTAGCGGGGCCTACAATGAGCAGTTCTTC,CASSKTSGAYNEQFF,TRBV7-9,TRBJ2-1,-,TRBD2
TGTGCCAGCAGCCCGGGGAGTACAGATACGCAGTATTTT,CASSPGSTDTQYF,TRBV7-9,TRBJ2-3,-,-
TGTGCCAGCAGTTTAAGCACCTTAGATACGCAGTATTTT,CASSLSTLDTQYF,TRBV27,TRBJ2-3,-,-
TGTGCCAGCAGCTTGGACGGGAGGGTAAACAATGAGCAGTTCTTC,CASSLDGRVNNEQFF,TRBV5-6,TRBJ2-1,medium-sized,TRBD2
TGTGCCAGCTCCGACAGGGGTCTATTCGATTCACCCCTCCACTTT,CASSDRGLFDSPLHF,TRBV27,TRBJ1-6,-,TRBD1
TGCGCCAGCAGCTTTAGCGGGAGCTCCTACGAGCAGTACTTC,CASSFSGSSYEQYF,TRBV5-1,TRBJ2-7,-,TRBD2
TGCGCCAGCAGTGACGGAGGGGAAGCTTTCTTT,CASSDGGEAFF,TRBV10-1,TRBJ1-1,-,-
TGCAGCGTTCGTCCCAGGGAAGAGACCCAGTACTTC,CSVRPREETQYF,TRBV29-1,TRBJ2-5,-,-
TGTGCCAGACCTGGCCGGGACAGGAACACCGGGGAGCTGTTTTTT,CARPGRDRNTGELFF,TRBV19,TRBJ2-2,once,TRBD1
TGTGCCAGTACTTACGACGGGTACAATGAGCAGTTCTTC,CASTYDGYNEQFF,TRBV19,TRBJ2-1,-,-
TGTGCCAGCAGTGGTAGCGGGATCTCCACAGATACGCAGTATTTT,CASSGSGISTDTQYF,TRBV7-9,TRBJ2-3,-,TRBD2
TGTGCCTGGGGGGGGGTTGAACCCTACGAGCAGTACTTC,CAWGGVEPYEQYF,TRBV30,TRBJ2-7,-,TRBD2
TGTGCCAGCAGCCCGTCAGGGTTCACTGGCTACACCTTC,CASSPSGFTGYTF,TRBV7-8,TRBJ1-2,-,-
TGTGCCAGAAGCCGCGAAATACCGAACACTGAAGCTTTCTTT,CARSREIPNTEAFF,TRBV5-3,TRBJ1-1,medium-sized,-
TGTGCCAGTAGTGTCGGGTATGGCTACACCTTC,CASSVGYGYTF,TRBV19,TRBJ1-2,few,-
TGTGCCAGCAGACCGACAGTTACCGGGGAGCTGTTTTTT,CASRPTVTGELFF,TRBV6-5,TRBJ2-2,-,-
TGTGCCAGCATTATAGAGGGAGAGCTCTACGAGCAGTACTTC,CASIIEGELYEQYF,TRBV2,TRBJ2-7,-,-
TGCAGCGTTATATACCCCCCTAACATGGCGGACAGGGCAGGCGAGCAGTACTTC,CSVIYPPNMADRAGEQYF,TRBV29-1,TRBJ2-7,-,TRBD1
TGTGCCATCCGGGCAATAGCGGGAGTTGGAGTGAACACAGATACGCAGTATTTT,CAIRAIAGVGVNTDTQYF,TRBV10-3,TRBJ2-3,-,TRBD2
TGTGCCAGCAGCCACCGGACAGGGGCAACCGGGGAGCTGTTTTTT,CASSHRTGATGELFF,TRBV14,TRBJ2-2,-,TRBD1
TGTGCCAGCAGCCTATCAACTCCTACCGGACAGGGGTTTCACGAGCAGTACTTC,CASSLSTPTGQGFHEQYF,TRBV7-9,TRBJ2-7,few,TRBD1
TGTGCCACCAGCAAGGGACAGGACACAGATACGCAGTATTTT,CATSKGQDTDTQYF,TRBV15,TRBJ2-3,-,TRBD1